These 7 T cell receptor beta chains originate from one sample sequenced in a study of post-analysis software for immune sequencing data. Whole-study findings and limits: Included in a set of 5 or 6 TRBV segments more frequent in patients than controls were TRBV5-6, TRBV5-1 and TRBV20-1.

These receptors have no identified antigens. Incorporated into the TCR beta cDNA libraries were unique molecular identifiers, which served to reduce PCR and sequencing biases. TCRdb independently ran MiXCR on the PCR reads; one entry per CDR3 protein. The sample yields hundreds of thousands of distinct CDR3 sequences, roughly 45% seen once. Sequencing was performed on blood. The receptors here all came from a girl between 5 and 17 years old with multiple sclerosis.

The rearrangement links TRBV18 to TRBJ2-7, with TRBD2 as a possible D gene (7 bases). The CDR3 spans 14 residues. Trimming cost V 8 bases and J 1 base, with 15 bases left between them. In germline, CDR1 is KGHSH, CDR2 LQKENI. In DNA form, the CDR3 reads TGTGCCAGCCCACGGGGGGCTCAATCCTACGAGCAGTACTTC. Protein product: CASPRGAQSYEQYF. Looking up the rest from reference TRBV18 and TRBJ2-7 gives the full variable domain: NAGVMQNPRHLVRRRGQEARLRCSPMKGHSHVYWYRQLPEEGLKFMVYLQKENIIDESGMPKERFSAEFPKEGPSILRIQQVVRGDSAAYFCASPRGAQSYEQYFGPGTRLTVT.

A single count supports this clonotype. The chain joins TRBV10-3 to TRBJ2-7, with TRBD1 matching over 7 bases. Trimming removed 8 bases from V and 0 bases from J; junction bases left unmatched: 7. This CDR3 has 14 residues. Germline V CDR1 and CDR2: ENHRY, SYGVKD. The CDR3 here is CAIGTGTASYEQYF. In DNA, the CDR3 is TGTGCCATCGGGACCGGGACAGCCTCCTACGAGCAGTACTTC.

This clonotype has a handful of counts. This chain connects TRBV12-3 or TRBV12-4 to TRBJ1-4, with 7 bases matching TRBD1. After removal of 5 bases from V and 3 bases from J, the junction contained 9 bases not matched to a gene. This CDR3 comprises 16 residues. CDR3 amino acids: CASSPSDRAANEKLFF. The CDR3 nucleotides are TGTGCCAGCAGTCCATCAGACAGGGCCGCTAATGAAAAACTGTTTTTT.

The V call is TRBV5-1, the J call TRBJ2-7; weak D call: TRBD2 (5 bases). The V and J ends lost 6 bases and 6 bases respectively, with 19 bases between them. Germline loops: CDR1 SGHRS, CDR2 YFSETQ. CDR3 length: 14 amino acids. This CDR3 is CASNRVRGEGEQYF. The CDR3 DNA follows: TGCGCCAGCAACCGAGTTCGTGGAGAGGGCGAGCAGTACTTC. The full variable domain, completed using reference TRBV5-1 and TRBJ2-7, is KAGVTQTPRYLIKTRGQQVTLSCSPISGHRSVSWYQQTPGQGLQFLFEYFSETQRNKGNFPGRFSGRQFSNSRSEMNVSTLELGDSALYLCASNRVRGEGEQYFGPGTRLTVT.

The rearrangement uses TRBV13 and TRBJ2-5; TRBD1 aligns across 8 bases. The last part of the DNA fits TRBJ2-7 better; the J call may be wrong. Germline V gene data show CDR1 as PRHDT and CDR2 as FYEKMQ (reference sequence). The length of the CDR3 is 15 residues. Written as DNA, the CDR3 is TGTGCCAGCAGCTTACTGTCAGGGGGCGGCTACGAGCAGTACTTC. Its translation: CASSLLSGGGYEQYF.

The rearrangement uses TRBV4-1 and TRBJ2-2, with D maybe TRBD2 (5 bases). CDR1 and CDR2 (germline): MGHRA, YSYEKL. The V gene lost 1 base and the J gene lost 6 bases, with 6 bases spanning the gap. CDR3 size: 13 residues. CDR3 protein: CASSQAEAGELFF. The CDR3 region has the DNA TGCGCCAGCAGCCAAGCGGAGGCCGGGGAGCTGTTTTTT.

This chain uses TRBV7-8 with TRBJ2-5, with D unclear. Germline V gives CDR1 SGHVS, CDR2 FQNEAQ. V lost 2 bases and J lost 0, with 13 bases in between. The CDR3 totals 16 residues. CDR3 DNA sequence: TGTGCCAGCAGCTTATCCCATACTAAGTACCAAGAGACCCAGTACTTC. It codes for CASSLSHTKYQETQYF.